This T cell receptor beta chain was sequenced for a study of cytomegalovirus exposure and HLA in healthy donors. V lost 4 bases to trimming and J lost 6 bases; unmatched junction nucleotides: 9. Germline values: CDR1 SGHRS, CDR2 YFSETQ. This CDR3 comprises 15 residues. With 60 Vbeta and 13 Jbeta primers, the PCR was carried out. Some clones are missing from TCRdb's copy, which holds only in-frame ones; the method was immunoSEQ multiplex PCR. The table has about 50,000 clones, 70% to 80% seen once; the top ten hold 2.5% to 3%. Everyone who donated was a healthy bone marrow donor. For this clone: Its target is not known.

Findings of the study overall: In a later analysis, compared with equally common non-associated chains, HLA-associated beta chains were more expanded.

This clonotype was sampled from a woman aged 40-49 years in good health and CMV-seropositive. The sequenced sample consisted of PBMCs. The chain couples TRBV5-1 to TRBJ2-2; 7 nucleotides match TRBD2. DNA for the CDR3: TGCGCCAGCAGCGCGGAAGTGGGGGGGGCCGGGGAGCTGTTTTTT. Translating it yields CASSAEVGGAGELFF.